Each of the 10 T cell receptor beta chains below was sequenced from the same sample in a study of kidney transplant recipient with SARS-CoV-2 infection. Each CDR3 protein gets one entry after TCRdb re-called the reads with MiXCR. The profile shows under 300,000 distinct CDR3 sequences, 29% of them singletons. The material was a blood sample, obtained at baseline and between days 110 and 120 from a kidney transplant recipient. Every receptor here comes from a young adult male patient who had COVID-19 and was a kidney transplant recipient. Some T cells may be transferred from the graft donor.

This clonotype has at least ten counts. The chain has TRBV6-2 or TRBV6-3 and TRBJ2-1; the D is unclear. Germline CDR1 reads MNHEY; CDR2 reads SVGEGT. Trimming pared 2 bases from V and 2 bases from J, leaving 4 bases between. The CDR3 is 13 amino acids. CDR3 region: CASSYRAYNEQFF. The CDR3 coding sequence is TGTGCCAGCAGTTACCGGGCCTACAATGAGCAGTTCTTC.

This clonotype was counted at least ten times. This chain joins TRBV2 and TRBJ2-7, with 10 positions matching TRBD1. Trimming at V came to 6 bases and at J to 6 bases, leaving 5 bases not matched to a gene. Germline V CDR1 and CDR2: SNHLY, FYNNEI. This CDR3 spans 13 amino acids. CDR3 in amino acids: CASRGTGEGEQYF. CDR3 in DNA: TGTGCCAGCAGGGGGACAGGGGAGGGCGAGCAGTACTTC. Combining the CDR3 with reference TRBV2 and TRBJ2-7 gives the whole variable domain EPEVTQTPSHQVTQMGQEVILRCVPISNHLYFYWYRQILGQKVEFLVSFYNNEISEKSEIFDDQFSVERPDGSNFTLKIRSTKLEDSAMYFCASRGTGEGEQYFGPGTRLTVT.

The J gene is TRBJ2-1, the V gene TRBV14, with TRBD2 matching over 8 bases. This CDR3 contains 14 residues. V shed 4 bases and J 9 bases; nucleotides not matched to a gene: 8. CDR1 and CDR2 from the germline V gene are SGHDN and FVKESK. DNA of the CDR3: TGTGCCAGCAGCCGGGCGGGACTAGTACTTGAGCAGTTCTTC. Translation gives CASSRAGLVLEQFF.

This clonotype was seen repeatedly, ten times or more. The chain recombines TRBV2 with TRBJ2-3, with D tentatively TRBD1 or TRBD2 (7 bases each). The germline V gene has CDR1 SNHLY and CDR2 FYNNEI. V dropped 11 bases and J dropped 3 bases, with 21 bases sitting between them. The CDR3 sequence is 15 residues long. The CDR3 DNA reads TGTGCCCAAAGAAAGCAGCAGGGGGGGACAGATACGCAGTATTTT. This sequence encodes CAQRKQQGGTDTQYF.

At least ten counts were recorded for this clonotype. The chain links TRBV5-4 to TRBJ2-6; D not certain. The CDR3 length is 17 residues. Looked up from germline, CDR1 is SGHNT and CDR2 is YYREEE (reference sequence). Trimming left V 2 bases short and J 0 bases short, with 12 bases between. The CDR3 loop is CASSFGSSHSGANVLTF. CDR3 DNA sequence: TGTGCCAGCAGCTTTGGTAGCTCCCACTCTGGGGCCAACGTCCTGACTTTC.

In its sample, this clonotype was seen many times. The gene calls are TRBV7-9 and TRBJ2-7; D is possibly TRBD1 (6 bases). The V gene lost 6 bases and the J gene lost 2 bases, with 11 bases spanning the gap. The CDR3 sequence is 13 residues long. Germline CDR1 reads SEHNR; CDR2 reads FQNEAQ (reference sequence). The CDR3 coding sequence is TGTGCCAGCAGACCGACAGGAACCTACGAGCAGTACTTC. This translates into CASRPTGTYEQYF.

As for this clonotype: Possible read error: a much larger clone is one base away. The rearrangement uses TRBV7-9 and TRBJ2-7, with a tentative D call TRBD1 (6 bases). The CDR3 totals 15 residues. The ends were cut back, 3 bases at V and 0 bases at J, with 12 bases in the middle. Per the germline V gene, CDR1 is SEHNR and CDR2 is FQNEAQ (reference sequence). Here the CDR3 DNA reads TGTGCCAGCAGCTTTGGGGGCCCGGGCTCCTACGAGCAGTACTTC. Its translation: CASSFGGPGSYEQYF.

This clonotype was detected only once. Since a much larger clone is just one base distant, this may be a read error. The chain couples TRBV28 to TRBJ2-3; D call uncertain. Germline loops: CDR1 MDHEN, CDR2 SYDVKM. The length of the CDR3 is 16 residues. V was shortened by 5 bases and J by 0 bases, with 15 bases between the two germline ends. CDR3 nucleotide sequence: TGTGCCAGCAGTGAAACAGAGTACCCTAGCACAGATACGCAGTATTTT. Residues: CASSETEYPSTDTQYF.

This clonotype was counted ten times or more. CDR3 DNA sequence: TGTGCCAGCACCCCCAGGACAGGGAACTATGGCTACACCTTC. Translating gives CASTPRTGNYGYTF. The chain is built from TRBV12-3 or TRBV12-4 and TRBJ1-2; TRBD1 aligns across 8 bases. The CDR3 spans 14 residues. Germline trimming cut 7 bases from V and 2 bases from J; bases unmatched to any gene: 6.

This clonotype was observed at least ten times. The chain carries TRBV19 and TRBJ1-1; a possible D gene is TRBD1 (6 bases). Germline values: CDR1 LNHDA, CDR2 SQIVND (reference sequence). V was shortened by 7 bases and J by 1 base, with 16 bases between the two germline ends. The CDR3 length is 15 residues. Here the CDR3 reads CASKASRGPNTEAFF. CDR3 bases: TGTGCCAGTAAGGCCTCCAGGGGCCCGAACACTGAAGCTTTCTTT.